The 21 T cell receptor beta chains below all came from one sample that was sequenced in a study of cytomegalovirus exposure and HLA in healthy donors. 60 Vbeta and 13 Jbeta primers were used in PCR. Sequencing used immunoSEQ multiplex PCR; TCRdb keeps in-frame clones, though not all of them. The table has about 100,000 clones, around two thirds seen once. Sequenced: PBMCs. The receptors shown here come from a man between 50 and 59 years old in good health and CMV-seropositive.

The rearrangement joins TRBV5-1 to TRBJ2-3; D remains unclear. The germline V gene encodes CDR1 SGHRS and CDR2 YFSETQ. Trimming took 0 bases from V and 4 from J, leaving 9 bases between them. The CDR3 sequence is 14 residues long. Here the CDR3 DNA reads TGCGCCAGCAGCTTGGGGCCCCTAGCAGATACGCAGTATTTT. Protein sequence: CASSLGPLADTQYF.

The chain couples TRBV30 to TRBJ1-5; TRBD1 aligns across 10 bases. The germline V gene has CDR1 GTSNPN and CDR2 SVGIG (reference sequence). V lost 1 base, J lost 7 bases, and 7 bases stayed unmatched. The CDR3 covers 15 residues. As DNA, the CDR3 is TGTGCCTGGAGTGGCGGACAGGGGGGTAAACAGCCCCAGCATTTT. Its protein product is CAWSGGQGGKQPQHF.

In nucleotides, the CDR3 is TGTGCCAGCAGCGCCCCGGGAATCGGGGAGCAGTTCTTC. This codes for CASSAPGIGEQFF. The genes are TRBV13 and TRBJ2-1, with D maybe TRBD2 (5 bases). CDR3 length equals 13 residues. In germline, CDR1 is PRHDT, CDR2 FYEKMQ (reference sequence). Between the trimmed V and J ends, which lost 5 bases and 10 bases, there was a span of 15 bases.

V gene TRBV13 combines with J gene TRBJ2-7; perhaps TRBD2 as D (6 bases). Germline CDR1 and CDR2: PRHDT and FYEKMQ (reference sequence). V lost 4 bases to trimming and J lost 2 bases, with 12 bases between them. The CDR3 is made up of 14 amino acids. CDR3 loop: CASSSGLRTYEQYF. In DNA, the CDR3 is TGTGCCAGCAGCTCGGGACTCAGGACCTACGAGCAGTACTTC.

The J gene is TRBJ2-5, the V gene TRBV9, with D maybe TRBD2 (6 bases). Between the trimmed V and J ends, which lost 3 bases and 5 bases, there was a span of 20 bases. CDR1 is SGDLS and CDR2 is YYNGEE in the germline V gene. The CDR3 spans 16 residues. CDR3 nucleotides: TGTGCCAGCAGCGGCGGAATATGGGGACTTGGGGAGACCCAGTACTTC. The encoded protein is CASSGGIWGLGETQYF.

V usage is TRBV5-1 and J usage is TRBJ2-3, with 7 bases that match TRBD1. The CDR3 contains 15 residues. CDR1 and CDR2 from the germline V gene are SGHRS and YFSETQ. Trimming at V came to 0 bases and at J to 5 bases, leaving 6 bases not matched to a gene. CDR3: CASSLGQGLQDTQYF. The CDR3 DNA reads as TGCGCCAGCAGCTTGGGACAGGGCCTTCAAGATACGCAGTATTTT.

V and J are TRBV2 and TRBJ2-3, with D possibly TRBD2 on 6 matching bases. Per germline, CDR1 SNHLY and CDR2 FYNNEI. CDR3 length equals 14 residues. Between the trimmed V and J ends, which lost 7 bases and 6 bases, there was a span of 17 bases. The DNA for the CDR3 is TGTGCCAGCACCGTAGGGGAGGCCCCCGATACGCAGTATTTT. Protein sequence: CASTVGEAPDTQYF.

CDR3 loop: CASSKLAGGIQETQYF. The CDR3 DNA sequence: TGTGCCAGCAGCAAACTAGCGGGGGGCATCCAAGAGACCCAGTACTTC. V gene TRBV11-2 combines with J gene TRBJ2-5; 12 bases fit TRBD2. Germline CDR1 reads SGHAT; CDR2 reads FQNNGV. J lost 1 base, V lost 5 bases, and 5 bases had no gene match. There are 16 residues in the CDR3.

CDR3: CASSWDRKYEQYF. DNA of the CDR3: TGTGCCAGCAGCTGGGACAGAAAATACGAGCAGTACTTC. The gene calls are TRBV5-4 and TRBJ2-7; TRBD1 matches at 7 bases. The germline V gene encodes CDR1 SGHNT and CDR2 YYREEE (reference sequence). The trim removed 3 bases at V and 4 bases at J, leaving 4 bases unmatched. The CDR3 has 13 residues.

Only a few counts were recorded for this clone. The chain joins TRBV19 to TRBJ1-5; 8 nucleotides match TRBD1. Losses at the gene ends were 4 bases for V and 7 bases for J; bases not matched to a gene: 9. From germline, CDR1 is LNHDA and CDR2 SQIVND (reference sequence). The CDR3 is made up of 15 amino acids. In DNA, the CDR3 is TGTGCCAGTAGTACCCGGGACAGGCCCCTACAGCCCCAGCATTTT. Amino acids: CASSTRDRPLQPQHF.

The rearrangement uses TRBV7-9 and TRBJ1-2; 8 bases are shared with TRBD1. The CDR3 length is 15 residues. CDR1 is SEHNR, CDR2 FQNEAQ, per germline (reference sequence). After removal of 6 bases from V and 4 bases from J, the junction contained 10 bases not matched to a gene. In DNA, the CDR3 is TGTGCCAGCAGTCCCCCCTCAGGGACAGGCTATGGCTACACCTTC. This codes for CASSPPSGTGYGYTF. Complete variable domain (other parts from reference TRBV7-9 and TRBJ1-2): DTGVSQNPRHKITKRGQNVTFRCDPISEHNRLYWYRQTLGQGPEFLTYFQNEAQLEKSRLLSDRFSAERPKGSFSTLEIQRTEQGDSAMYLCASSPPSGTGYGYTFGSGTRLTVV.

A remark on this clone: One junction end disagrees with the germline gene, perhaps due to a read error. The rearrangement joins TRBV5-1 to TRBJ1-2; TRBD1 is a possible D gene (5 bases). Looked up from germline, CDR1 is SGHRS and CDR2 is YFSETQ. The CDR3 length is 14 residues. The CDR3 loop is CASSPGWGLYGYTF. The CDR3 DNA sequence: TGTGCCAGCAGCCCTGGGTGGGGACTCTATGGCTACACCTTC.

The chain employs TRBV4-1 and TRBJ1-5; tentative D call: TRBD1 (5 bases). Germline CDR1 is MGHRA and CDR2 is YSYEKL. The V and J ends lost 0 bases and 5 bases respectively, with 11 bases between them. The CDR3 sequence is 15 residues long. CDR3 bases: TGCGCCAGCAGCCAAGATCCAGACAGCTATCAGCCCCAGCATTTT. Translation: CASSQDPDSYQPQHF.

J is TRBJ1-4 and V is TRBV5-5; tentative D call: TRBD1 (5 bases). Trimming removed 4 bases from V and 0 bases from J, with 19 bases in between. The CDR3 length is 18 residues. Per the germline V gene, CDR1 is SGHKS and CDR2 is YYEKEE (reference sequence). The chain's CDR3 is CASSTGLLTRATNEKLFF. In DNA, the CDR3 is TGTGCCAGCAGCACGGGACTGCTGACGCGTGCAACTAATGAAAAACTGTTTTTT.

The rearrangement uses TRBV5-1 and TRBJ2-5; D not resolved. Trimming took off 3 bases at V and 1 base at J, with 10 bases between the two ends. The CDR3 contains 14 residues. Germline lookup yields CDR1 SGHRS and CDR2 YFSETQ. CDR3 nucleotides: TGCGCCAGCAGCTCCGCCAATAGCCAAGAGACCCAGTACTTC. This encodes CASSSANSQETQYF.

V gene TRBV29-1 combines with J gene TRBJ2-3; no definite D call. The length of the CDR3 is 15 residues. CDR1 is SQVTM, CDR2 ANQGSEA, per germline. V was pared by 2 bases and J by 5 bases, with 17 bases between. The CDR3 nucleotides are TGCAGCGTTGAAACTGAAGCCTTTCTGGTAGATACGCAGTATTTT. Its translation is CSVETEAFLVDTQYF.

In nucleotides, the CDR3 is TGTGCCAGTAGTACCCGACTCTCTAGGACTAGCGGGAGGCCCGGGGAGCTGTTTTTT. Protein product: CASSTRLSRTSGRPGELFF. The chain combines TRBV19 with TRBJ2-2, with 14 bases fitting TRBD2. This CDR3 region has 19 residues. Per germline, CDR1 LNHDA and CDR2 SQIVND (reference sequence). After removal of 4 bases from V and 6 bases from J, the junction contained 13 bases not matched to a gene.

The V gene is TRBV9, the J gene TRBJ1-1; TRBD1 aligns across 10 bases. CDR1 is SGDLS and CDR2 is YYNGEE in the germline V gene. After removal of 4 bases from V and 6 bases from J, the junction contained 6 bases not matched to a gene. There are 14 residues in the CDR3. The CDR3 reads CASSSIGQGAEAFF. The CDR3, as DNA: TGTGCCAGCAGCTCGATAGGACAGGGGGCTGAAGCTTTCTTT.

Details on this clone: Within the sample, other DNA sequences also encode this same CDR3. The V call is TRBV9, the J call TRBJ2-1, with TRBD2 matching 9 bases. The V gene end was trimmed by 3 bases and the J gene end by 5 bases; junction bases not matched to a gene: 6. CDR1 SGDLS and CDR2 YYNGEE come from the germline V gene. The CDR3 is 15 residues long. The CDR3 nucleotides are TGTGCCAGCAGCGCCTTAGCGGGGGACAACAATGAGCAGTTCTTC. This gives the protein CASSALAGDNNEQFF.

The chain links TRBV10-3 to TRBJ2-7, with 7 positions matching TRBD1. CDR3 length equals 16 residues. Trimming removed 0 bases from V and 6 bases from J; junction bases left unmatched: 11. In germline, CDR1 is ENHRY, CDR2 SYGVKD. The CDR3 loop reads CAISESGGGGVGEQYF. CDR3 bases: TGTGCCATCAGTGAGTCAGGGGGCGGTGGGGTCGGCGAGCAGTACTTC.

The chain joins TRBV5-1 to TRBJ2-5; 9 nucleotides agree with TRBD1. CDR1 is SGHRS, CDR2 YFSETQ, per germline. Trimming at V came to 4 bases and at J to 5 bases, leaving 6 bases not matched to a gene. CDR3 length: 14 residues. CDR3 sequence reads: CASSPGQGRETQYF. In DNA form, the CDR3 reads TGCGCCAGCAGCCCAGGACAGGGGAGGGAGACCCAGTACTTC.